The 21 T cell receptor beta chains below were found in one sample sequenced in a study of shared clonotypes between healthy human individuals. Method: immunoSEQ multiplex PCR; TCRdb's copy keeps in-frame clones and lacks some. The data contain approximately 340,000 clones, about 74% of them seen just once; the ten biggest clones take up approximately 10%. Sequencing was carried out using memory CD4+ T cells sorted from blood. Noted subset: CD45RA-negative fraction. The source is a man aged 25-45 years in good health.

This sequence joins TRBV7-8 and TRBJ2-3, with D hard to call. In germline, CDR1 is SGHVS, CDR2 FQNEAQ. The CDR3 runs to 17 residues. Trimming removed 4 bases from V and 0 bases from J, with 17 bases in between. The CDR3 sequence is CASSYDPQAPSTDTQYF. DNA for the CDR3: TGTGCCAGCAGCTACGACCCCCAGGCCCCAAGCACAGATACGCAGTATTTT.

The chain has TRBV6-5 and TRBJ1-2; unclear D gene. Trimming pared 4 bases from V and 7 bases from J, leaving 10 bases between. This CDR3 has 12 residues. Germline assignment: CDR1 MNHEY and CDR2 SVGAGI. This chain's CDR3 is CASSSQEAGYTF. CDR3 in DNA: TGTGCCAGCAGTTCGCAGGAAGCTGGCTACACCTTC.

The chain couples TRBV5-4 to TRBJ2-3; D is uncertain. There are 12 residues in the CDR3. V shed 4 bases and J shed 4 bases, with 7 bases lying between them. Germline V CDR1 and CDR2: SGHNT, YYREEE (reference sequence). CDR3 loop: CASSLAADTQYF. The CDR3 DNA follows: TGTGCCAGCAGCCTGGCTGCAGATACGCAGTATTTT.

The chain couples TRBV23-1 to TRBJ2-2; TRBD2 agrees at 10 bases. TRBV23-1 counts as an open reading frame of uncertain function. This CDR3 region has 19 residues. The ends lost 0 bases at V and 3 bases at J; junction bases unmatched: 10. The CDR3 DNA reads as TGCGCCAGCAGTCAATCGACCGGCAAAAGCGGGAGGGACACCGGGGAGCTGTTTTTT. Protein product: CASSQSTGKSGRDTGELFF.

The CDR3 coding sequence is TGCAGCGTTGAAAGACTAGAGGGAGAGACCCAGTACTTC. Translating gives CSVERLEGETQYF. The chain joins TRBV29-1 to TRBJ2-5; D possibly corresponds to TRBD2 (6 bases). The ends were cut back, 2 bases at V and 4 bases at J, with 11 bases in the middle. Germline assignment: CDR1 SQVTM and CDR2 ANQGSEA. This CDR3 spans 13 amino acids.

The chain joins TRBV30 to TRBJ2-5; 9 positions match TRBD1. The CDR3 has 14 residues. The germline V gene encodes CDR1 GTSNPN and CDR2 SVGIG (reference sequence). V lost 4 bases and J lost 2; bases outside the gene matches: 5. The CDR3, as DNA: TGTGCCTGGAATGTCGGGACAGGGCAAGAGACCCAGTACTTC. Protein: CAWNVGTGQETQYF.

The chain combines TRBV11-1 with TRBJ1-1; the D is unclear. CDR3 length equals 16 residues. Germline V CDR1 and CDR2: SGHAT, FQDESV (reference sequence). Deletions cut 3 bases from V and 5 bases from J, with 19 bases between. The CDR3 DNA is TGTGCCAGCAGCTTTACCGGGATCCAGACGGGGACTGAAGCTTTCTTT. Translated, it gives CASSFTGIQTGTEAFF.

This clone was counted between two and nine times. V usage is TRBV28 and J usage is TRBJ1-5; TRBD1 matches 12 bases. Germline V gene sequence: CDR1 MDHEN, CDR2 SYDVKM. The J segment lost 7 bases and the V segment lost 4 bases, leaving 23 bases of the junction unmatched. CDR3 size: 21 residues. For the CDR3, the DNA is TGTGCCAGCAGTTCCCTGGCGCCAACCGGGACAGGGGGCCGGGCAGGGCAGCCCCAGCATTTT. The encoded protein is CASSSLAPTGTGGRAGQPQHF.

The chain employs TRBV19 and TRBJ2-5, with 16 bases that match TRBD2. The CDR3 is 19 residues long. Germline assignment: CDR1 LNHDA and CDR2 SQIVND (reference sequence). Unmatched junction bases numbered 12, after V lost 5 bases and J lost 3 bases. The CDR3 loop reads CASSPGLAGGPRWEETQYF. The DNA for the CDR3 is TGTGCCAGTAGTCCGGGACTAGCGGGAGGGCCAAGGTGGGAAGAGACCCAGTACTTC.

The chain links TRBV11-3 to TRBJ2-5; a weak D match, TRBD1 (8 bases). V gave up 5 bases and J gave up 5 bases, with 18 bases separating them. Germline loops: CDR1 SGHNT, CDR2 YENEEA. The CDR3 is 15 amino acids. CDR3 nucleotides: TGTGCCAGCAGCACAGGGGGGCGGGGGTCGGAGACCCAGTACTTC. Translated, it gives CASSTGGRGSETQYF.

V gene TRBV5-4 combines with J gene TRBJ2-4; 10 bases align to TRBD1. Per germline, CDR1 SGHNT and CDR2 YYREEE (reference sequence). V shed 4 bases and J 6 bases; nucleotides not matched to a gene: 13. The CDR3 sequence is 17 residues long. The CDR3 spells CASSRGQGRQEGNIQYF. The DNA of the CDR3 is TGTGCCAGCAGCAGGGGACAGGGGCGCCAAGAAGGAAACATTCAGTACTTC.

The chain is built from TRBV18 and TRBJ2-3, with D perhaps TRBD1 (5 bases). This CDR3 has 14 residues. Trimming stripped 0 bases from V and 4 bases from J, with 8 bases between. Germline assignment: CDR1 KGHSH and CDR2 LQKENI. CDR3 loop: CASSPPTDPDTQYF. The CDR3 DNA reads TGTGCCAGCTCACCACCGACAGACCCAGATACGCAGTATTTT.

The J gene is TRBJ1-1, the V gene TRBV9; tentative D call: TRBD1 (6 bases). CDR1 is SGDLS and CDR2 is YYNGEE in the germline V gene. Trimming removed 0 bases at V and 0 bases at J, with 15 bases between. This CDR3 is built from 17 residues. The DNA of the CDR3 is TGTGCCAGCAGCGTAGATCCCCTACAGGGCTTGAACACTGAAGCTTTCTTT. Its protein is CASSVDPLQGLNTEAFF.

This clone appeared a few times. The chain recombines TRBV28 with TRBJ2-2, with D perhaps being TRBD1 or TRBD2 (5 bases each). The length of the CDR3 is 16 residues. V gave up 5 bases and J gave up 4 bases, with 17 bases separating them. Germline lookup yields CDR1 MDHEN and CDR2 SYDVKM. The DNA for the CDR3 is TGTGCCAGCAGTGACCCCCCGGGACGTCGCACCGGGGAGCTGTTTTTT. Amino acid sequence: CASSDPPGRRTGELFF.

The chain uses TRBV15 and TRBJ2-7; the D is unclear. Trimming left V 2 bases short and J 4 bases short, with 12 bases between. CDR3 size: 14 residues. Germline V CDR1 and CDR2: LNHNV, YYDKDF (reference sequence). The CDR3 region has the DNA TGTGCCACCAGCAGACTACTGGGTGCGTACGAGCAGTACTTC. It encodes CATSRLLGAYEQYF.

The rearrangement links TRBV25-1 to TRBJ1-5; TRBD1 matches 7 bases. CDR1 is MGHDK, CDR2 SYGVNS, per germline. V dropped 7 bases and J dropped 4; count of bases not matched to a gene: 1. The CDR3 spans 12 residues. The CDR3 coding sequence is TGTGCCAGCAACAGGGGAAATCAGCCCCAGCATTTT. Translated: CASNRGNQPQHF.

CDR3 protein: CASSVRGVMNEKLFF. CDR3 nucleotides: TGCGCCAGCAGTGTCAGGGGGGTAATGAATGAAAAACTGTTTTTT. The rearrangement uses TRBV5-1 and TRBJ1-4, with TRBD1 matching over 7 bases. This CDR3 has 15 amino acids. Germline V gives CDR1 SGHRS, CDR2 YFSETQ. Trimming at V came to 5 bases and at J to 5 bases, leaving 9 bases not matched to a gene. Full variable domain (outside the CDR3, taken from reference TRBV5-1 and TRBJ1-4): KAGVTQTPRYLIKTRGQQVTLSCSPISGHRSVSWYQQTPGQGLQFLFEYFSETQRNKGNFPGRFSGRQFSNSRSEMNVSTLELGDSALYLCASSVRGVMNEKLFFGSGTQLSVL.

The CDR3 here is CATSRDRQGKGQPQHF. CDR3 sequence (DNA): TGTGCCACCAGCAGAGATAGACAGGGGAAAGGTCAGCCCCAGCATTTT. V usage is TRBV15 and J usage is TRBJ1-5, with TRBD1 matching over 8 bases. The CDR3 has 16 amino acids. V trimming: 0 bases; J trimming: 6 bases; junction bases outside the gene matches: 7. Germline V CDR1 and CDR2: LNHNV, YYDKDF (reference sequence).

This chain uses TRBV29-1 with TRBJ1-2, with 12 bases fitting TRBD1. V dropped 4 bases and J dropped 4; count of bases not matched to a gene: 7. Germline V CDR1 and CDR2: SQVTM, ANQGSEA. The CDR3 extends over 15 amino acids. The CDR3: CSVAAGTGGSYGYTF. The DNA of the CDR3 is TGCAGCGTTGCCGCCGGGACAGGGGGCTCCTATGGCTACACCTTC.

This clone was detected once. The chain employs TRBV15 and TRBJ2-1; 14 nucleotides align to TRBD2. The CDR3 has 15 residues. V lost 5 bases and J lost 8; bases outside the gene matches: 5. Per the germline V gene, CDR1 is LNHNV and CDR2 is YYDKDF (reference sequence). CDR3 coding DNA: TGTGCCACCAGCGGGACTAGCGGGAGTTGGGATGAGCAGTTCTTC. Amino acid sequence: CATSGTSGSWDEQFF.

The CDR3 nucleotides read TGTGCCAGCAGCTTAGATCTATGGGGACCGAACACCGGGGAGCTGTTTTTT. Translated: CASSLDLWGPNTGELFF. The V and J genes are TRBV11-2 and TRBJ2-2; D may be TRBD1 or TRBD2 (5 bases each). Germline CDR1 and CDR2: SGHAT and FQNNGV. V shed 0 bases and J shed 0 bases, with 11 bases lying between them. The CDR3 length is 17 residues.